This passage covers 16 T cell receptor beta chains from one sample sequenced in a study of cytotoxic CD8 clonotypes in ibrutinib-treated CLL. Method: immunoSEQ multiplex PCR; TCRdb's copy keeps in-frame clones and lacks some. The top ten clones hold roughly 5.8% of a sample with about 200,000 clones, roughly 65% of them seen once. The sample in question was PBMCs, obtained after 12 months of ibrutinib treatment. The source is a human donor with chronic lymphocytic leukemia.

V gene TRBV28 combines with J gene TRBJ1-2; no reliable D call. V lost 2 bases and J 7 bases, leaving 14 bases between the germline ends. Germline CDR1 is MDHEN and CDR2 is SYDVKM. The CDR3 contains 14 residues. The CDR3 bases are TGTGCCAGCAGTTTAACAGCTTCCCGCGCTGGCTACACCTTC. Amino acid sequence: CASSLTASRAGYTF.

In its sample, this clone was seen once. V usage is TRBV30 and J usage is TRBJ2-7, with 9 bases matching TRBD2. The CDR3 runs to 14 residues. The junction had 13 bases not matched to a gene; V was cut back by 5 bases and J by 8 bases. Germline CDR1 reads GTSNPN; CDR2 reads SVGIG (reference sequence). The CDR3, as DNA: TGTGCCTGGGGCAAATTAGCGGGAGCAATTCAGCAGTACTTC. As protein: CAWGKLAGAIQQYF.

J is TRBJ2-7 and V is TRBV9; 7 bases are a match to TRBD2. CDR3 length equals 15 residues. Germline CDR1 is SGDLS and CDR2 is YYNGEE. The V gene end was trimmed by 3 bases and the J gene end by 0 bases; junction bases not matched to a gene: 6. The CDR3 sequence is CASSESSGSSYEQYF. The CDR3 DNA follows: TGTGCCAGCAGCGAATCTAGCGGAAGCTCCTACGAGCAGTACTTC.

V is TRBV23-1 and J is TRBJ2-5, with 7 bases fitting TRBD2. TRBV23-1 is reported as an ORF; its role is uncertain. V was pared by 2 bases and J by 1 base, with 7 bases of the junction left unmatched. The CDR3 runs 16 residues. The CDR3 coding sequence is TGCGCCAGCAGTCAAACGGGCGGGGGTTTCCAAGAGACCCAGTACTTC. As protein: CASSQTGGGFQETQYF.

The rearrangement uses TRBV9 and TRBJ1-2; a possible D gene is TRBD1 (5 bases). V gave up 3 bases and J gave up 4 bases, with 10 bases separating them. Germline CDR1 and CDR2: SGDLS and YYNGEE. CDR3 length: 13 amino acids. CDR3 DNA: TGTGCCAGCAGCGAGTCGACAGTCTATGGCTACACCTTC. This codes for CASSESTVYGYTF.

This rearrangement joins TRBV19 to TRBJ2-3, with a tentative D call TRBD1 (6 bases). CDR1 and CDR2 (germline): LNHDA, SQIVND (reference sequence). This CDR3 has 17 amino acids. The V and J ends lost 5 bases and 2 bases respectively, with 20 bases between them. CDR3 residues: CASSLSPEQGVTDTQYF. DNA of the CDR3: TGTGCCAGTAGTTTATCCCCGGAACAGGGTGTCACAGATACGCAGTATTTT.

This sequence joins TRBV9 and TRBJ1-5; D call uncertain. The CDR3 totals 13 residues. Trimming removed 0 bases at V and 7 bases at J, with 8 bases between. Germline V gives CDR1 SGDLS, CDR2 YYNGEE. CDR3 residues: CASSVAGYQPQHF. The CDR3 DNA reads as TGTGCCAGCAGCGTAGCGGGGTACCAGCCCCAGCATTTT. The whole variable domain, filled in from reference TRBV9 and TRBJ1-5, reads DSGVTQTPKHLITATGQRVTLRCSPRSGDLSVYWYQQSLDQGLQFLIQYYNGEERAKGNILERFSAQQFPDLHSELNLSSLELGDSALYFCASSVAGYQPQHFGDGTRLSIL.

About this clone: The sample holds other DNA sequences that translate to the same CDR3. The genes are TRBV18 and TRBJ2-5; D gene ambiguous. V was shortened by 3 bases and J by 4 bases, with 6 bases between the two germline ends. This CDR3 spans 12 amino acids. CDR1 is KGHSH, CDR2 LQKENI, per germline. DNA for the CDR3: TGTGCCAGCTCACCCGTAGGAGAGACCCAGTACTTC. Translation gives CASSPVGETQYF.

This clone came up a few times. The chain combines TRBV7-3 with TRBJ1-6, with 12 bases identical to TRBD1. Germline values: CDR1 SGHTA, CDR2 FQGTGA. J was trimmed by 7 bases and V by 9 bases; bases with no gene match: 4. This CDR3 spans 14 amino acids. The CDR3, as DNA: TGTGCCAGTGGGACAGGGGGCGCAAATTCACCCCTCCACTTT. It specifies CASGTGGANSPLHF.

V is TRBV20-1 and J is TRBJ2-4; D is unclear. Trimming pared 5 bases from V and 5 bases from J, leaving 1 base between. The CDR3 extends over 9 amino acids. CDR1 DFQATT and CDR2 SNEGSKA come from the germline V gene (reference sequence). Here the CDR3 reads CSAQNIQYF. The CDR3, as DNA: TGCAGTGCTCAAAACATTCAGTACTTC.

V is TRBV5-1 and J is TRBJ2-5; the D is unclear. V shed 2 bases and J shed 5 bases, with 10 bases lying between them. In germline, CDR1 is SGHRS, CDR2 YFSETQ. CDR3 length: 13 residues. The CDR3 reads CASSLLYLETQYF. In DNA form, the CDR3 reads TGCGCCAGCAGCTTACTATATTTGGAGACCCAGTACTTC.

This clone was seen only once. The chain uses TRBV20-1 and TRBJ1-4, with unresolved D. The V end lost 6 bases, the J end lost 5 bases, and 4 bases lay between the germline ends. Germline V gives CDR1 DFQATT, CDR2 SNEGSKA (reference sequence). This CDR3 is 10 amino acids long. The DNA for the CDR3 is TGCAGTGCGCAAAATGAAAAACTGTTTTTT. Residues: CSAQNEKLFF.

The V call is TRBV27, the J call TRBJ1-1; tentatively, D is TRBD1 (6 bases). CDR3 length equals 15 residues. The V gene's germline CDR1 is MNHEY and CDR2 SMNVEV (reference sequence). The V end lost 4 bases, the J end lost 0 bases, and 12 bases lay between the germline ends. The CDR3 coding sequence is TGTGCCAGCAGTTCCCAGGGGTTGATGAACACTGAAGCTTTCTTT. Its translation is CASSSQGLMNTEAFF.

A single count supports this clone. The genes are TRBV10-3 and TRBJ1-1; a possible D gene is TRBD1 (5 bases). The CDR3 length is 13 residues. V lost 5 bases to trimming and J lost 4 bases, with 11 bases between them. Germline lookup yields CDR1 ENHRY and CDR2 SYGVKD. The CDR3 loop is CAISSQEFTEAFF. CDR3 DNA sequence: TGTGCCATCAGTTCACAGGAGTTCACTGAAGCTTTCTTT.

As concerns this clone: Other nucleotide sequences in the sample specify the same CDR3. Here the CDR3 DNA reads TGTGCCAGCTCACCCGAAGGAGATACGCAGTATTTT. This sequence encodes CASSPEGDTQYF. The gene calls are TRBV18 and TRBJ2-3; no clear D. V was trimmed by 3 bases and J by 5 bases, leaving 6 bases between them. CDR1 is KGHSH, CDR2 LQKENI, per germline. This CDR3 comprises 12 residues.

This clone appeared a single time. V gene TRBV18 combines with J gene TRBJ1-3, with D unresolved. V dropped 5 bases and J dropped 2 bases, with 10 bases sitting between them. CDR1 KGHSH and CDR2 LQKENI come from the germline V gene. The length of the CDR3 is 14 residues. The CDR3 loop is CASSSQTTGNTIYF. In DNA, the CDR3 is TGTGCCAGCTCATCACAGACTACTGGAAACACCATATATTTT.